One sample yielded the 14 T cell receptor beta chains listed below, sequenced in a study of human T cells and chemical hapten exposure. TCRdb reanalysed the RACE reads using MiXCR and keeps one entry per CDR3 protein. The table has about 85,000 distinct CDR3 sequences, approximately 10% seen once; the top ten hold around 1.5%. Time point specified: patch test 2, 6 weeks after DPC sensitization. This sample's treatment: therapeutic diphenylcyclopropenone sensitization with weekly scalp DPC. This specimen was whole blood, taken in connection with sensitization to the hapten diphenylcyclopropenone (DPC). These TCRs come from a man aged 18 to 30 with alopecia areata. Some clones in this sample may be carry-over from other donors' samples.

This clonotype has a count of ten or more. V usage is TRBV3-1 and J usage is TRBJ1-1; 9 bases are a match to TRBD1. Germline-derived CDR1 and CDR2 are LGHDT and YNNKEL (reference sequence). Trimming at V came to 0 bases and at J to 7 bases, leaving 9 bases not matched to a gene. This CDR3 region has 16 residues. The CDR3 nucleotides are TGTGCCAGCAGCCAAGATGGGGGTAGGACAGGGGTTGAAGCTTTCTTT. Its translation: CASSQDGGRTGVEAFF.

The rearrangement joins TRBV7-9 to TRBJ2-5; D uncertain. Germline assignment: CDR1 SEHNR and CDR2 FQNEAQ (reference sequence). The CDR3 totals 15 residues. Trimming cost V 5 bases and J 0 bases, with 13 bases left between them. CDR3 sequence (DNA): TGTGCCAGCAGCCCCCGAAGCACCAACCAAGAGACCCAGTACTTC. Translating it yields CASSPRSTNQETQYF.

This clonotype was counted at least ten times. V gene TRBV4-1 combines with J gene TRBJ1-4; a possible D gene is TRBD1 (6 bases). V gave up 0 bases and J gave up 6 bases, with 20 bases separating them. The CDR3 is 18 amino acids. Germline values: CDR1 MGHRA, CDR2 YSYEKL. The CDR3 nucleotides read TGCGCCAGCAGCCAAGATCCGGCAGGGGACGGGTATGATGAAAAACTGTTTTTT. This encodes CASSQDPAGDGYDEKLFF.

This clonotype is a singleton in its sample. The chain uses TRBV29-1 and TRBJ2-1; 9 positions agree with TRBD1. The CDR3 spans 11 residues. Germline V lookup: CDR1 SQVTM, CDR2 ANQGSEA. V lost 2 bases, J lost 13 bases, and 3 bases stayed unmatched. In nucleotides, the CDR3 is TGCAGCGTTGAATACAGGGGGCTTCAGTTCTTC. Protein: CSVEYRGLQFF.

This clonotype was seen many times. The chain carries TRBV12-3 or TRBV12-4 and TRBJ1-2, with D perhaps TRBD1 (5 bases). This CDR3 has 13 residues. V dropped 5 bases and J dropped 2 bases, with 9 bases sitting between them. The CDR3 here is CASSATGNYGYTF. The CDR3 DNA is TGTGCCAGCAGTGCAACAGGCAACTATGGCTACACCTTC.

The chain recombines TRBV6-1 with TRBJ1-5; D is possibly TRBD1 (6 bases). Germline-derived CDR1 and CDR2 are MNHNS and SASEGT. Trimming pared 7 bases from V and 5 bases from J, leaving 18 bases between. The CDR3 is 15 residues long. In DNA form, the CDR3 reads TGTGCCAGCAACCGACAGGTGACGGGCGATCAGCCCCAGCATTTT. Its translation is CASNRQVTGDQPQHF.

This clonotype was seen a few times. The chain's CDR3 is CASSSLAFGGGERDTQYF. In DNA, the CDR3 is TGTGCCAGCAGTTCCCTCGCTTTCGGGGGAGGGGAAAGAGATACGCAGTATTTT. The chain recombines TRBV6-5 with TRBJ2-3, with 7 bases that match TRBD2. V dropped 4 bases and J dropped 5; count of bases not matched to a gene: 18. This CDR3 is 18 amino acids long. Germline V CDR1 and CDR2: MNHEY, SVGAGI.

This clonotype appeared many times. The chain has TRBV11-2 and TRBJ2-1, with D perhaps matching TRBD1 or TRBD2 (5 bases each). V was cut by 6 bases and J by 6 bases, with 21 bases left in between. The CDR3 has 16 amino acids. CDR1 is SGHAT, CDR2 FQNNGV, per germline. The CDR3 sequence is CASRDPGLVWVNEQFF. CDR3 coding DNA: TGTGCCAGCAGGGACCCGGGGCTGGTGTGGGTCAATGAGCAGTTCTTC. Complete variable domain (other parts from reference TRBV11-2 and TRBJ2-1): EAGVAQSPRYKIIEKRQSVAFWCNPISGHATLYWYQQILGQGPKLLIQFQNNGVVDDSQLPKDRFSAERLKGVDSTLKIQPAKLEDSAVYLCASRDPGLVWVNEQFFGPGTRLTVL.

This clonotype has a count of ten or more. The V call is TRBV7-2, the J call TRBJ2-5; D call uncertain. CDR1 SGHTA and CDR2 FQGNSA come from the germline V gene. The CDR3 spans 12 residues. Between the trimmed V and J ends, which lost 5 bases and 0 bases, there was a span of 4 bases. CDR3 coding DNA: TGTGCCAGCAGCCCCCACCAAGAGACCCAGTACTTC. Translation: CASSPHQETQYF.

The rearrangement uses TRBV29-1 and TRBJ2-1; TRBD1 or TRBD2 may be the D gene (6 bases each). CDR1 is SQVTM, CDR2 ANQGSEA, per germline. The CDR3 sequence is 14 residues long. Trimming shortened V by 5 bases and J by 0 bases, and 11 bases separated the two germline ends. The chain's CDR3 is CSVSGASSYNEQFF. DNA for the CDR3: TGCAGCGTTTCGGGGGCCAGCTCCTACAATGAGCAGTTCTTC.

CDR3 protein: CSVGGQGRSYGYTF. The CDR3, as DNA: TGCAGCGTTGGGGGACAGGGCCGGAGCTATGGCTACACCTTC. This sequence joins TRBV29-1 and TRBJ1-2; 9 nucleotides match TRBD1. V was pared by 4 bases and J by 4 bases, with 7 bases of the junction left unmatched. The germline CDR1 and CDR2 sequences are SQVTM and ANQGSEA. The CDR3 extends over 14 amino acids.

The chain is built from TRBV20-1 and TRBJ1-1; TRBD1 is a possible D gene (6 bases). Trimming left V 1 base short and J 2 bases short, with 11 bases between. CDR1 is DFQATT, CDR2 SNEGSKA, per germline (reference sequence). The CDR3 covers 14 residues. The CDR3 DNA follows: TGCAGTGCTAGAGGGGGGGCGATCAACACTGAAGCTTTCTTT. Amino acid sequence: CSARGGAINTEAFF.

This clonotype was seen a few times. The chain couples TRBV9 to TRBJ1-2, with D unclear. Germline V lookup: CDR1 SGDLS, CDR2 YYNGEE. The CDR3 is 15 amino acids. Between the trimmed V and J ends, which lost 0 bases and 3 bases, there was a span of 12 bases. Here the CDR3 DNA reads TGTGCCAGCAGCGTAGAGGTCTATGGGGACTATGGCTACACCTTC. Protein sequence: CASSVEVYGDYGYTF. The full variable domain, completed using reference TRBV9 and TRBJ1-2, is DSGVTQTPKHLITATGQRVTLRCSPRSGDLSVYWYQQSLDQGLQFLIQYYNGEERAKGNILERFSAQQFPDLHSELNLSSLELGDSALYFCASSVEVYGDYGYTFGSGTRLTVV.

This clonotype was seen only a few times. The genes are TRBV11-2 and TRBJ1-4; D not resolved. The CDR3 sequence is 14 residues long. CDR1 is SGHAT, CDR2 FQNNGV, per germline. The V end lost 2 bases, the J end lost 10 bases, and 14 bases lay between the germline ends. This CDR3 reads CASSLYSAHGKLFF. CDR3 DNA sequence: TGTGCCAGCAGCTTATACAGTGCCCATGGAAAACTGTTTTTT.